A selection of T cell receptor beta chains follows, all from one sample in a study of OX40 agonist ivuxolimab in advanced cancers. TCRdb keeps only in-frame clones here, not all; method: immunoSEQ multiplex PCR. The sample yields about 68,000 clones, approximately 91% seen once. Sequenced here: CD4+ or CD8+ T cells sorted from blood, sampled in a trial of the OX40 agonist ivuxolimab. Receptors originate from an adult with an advanced solid tumor such as melanoma, head and neck, liver or kidney cancer. The CDR3 runs from the conserved cysteine through the conserved F or W. Fields, in order: D gene, J gene, V gene, CDR3 DNA, CDR3 protein. A D gene is named only where the DNA matches it firmly.

TRBD1	TRBJ2-7	TRBV18	TGTGCCAGCTCTCCGGACAGGGTTGGTTTGCAGTACTTC	CASSPDRVGLQYF
.	TRBJ1-4	TRBV25-1	TGTGCCAGCAGTGATCGGGGGGTCGATGAAAAACTGTTTTTT	CASSDRGVDEKLFF
TRBD2	TRBJ2-2	TRBV4-1	TGCGCCAGCAGCCTGAGGGGCGCGGACCTAGCGGGAGGGGTCTCCGGGGAGCTGTTTTTT	CASSLRGADLAGGVSGELFF
.	TRBJ1-5	TRBV5-1	TGCGCCAGCAGCTCGACCCCGCGGGACACATCAGGGAATCAGCCCCAGCATTTT	CASSSTPRDTSGNQPQHF
TRBD2	TRBJ2-4	TRBV4-1	TGCGCCAGCAGCCAAGATTTGGGACTAGCGGGTGTCATAGCCAAAAACATTCAGTACTTC	CASSQDLGLAGVIAKNIQYF
TRBD1	TRBJ1-1	TRBV5-1	TGCGCCAGCAGCTTTTCCAACAGGGGGGCCGGGGTGTCGAACACTGAAGCTTTCTTT	CASSFSNRGAGVSNTEAFF
.	TRBJ2-7	TRBV29-1	TGCAGCGTGGCGTCTCCCTCGGACTACGAGCAGTACTTC	CSVASPSDYEQYF
TRBD1	TRBJ2-1	TRBV28	TGTGCCAGCAGCCGAGGGGACAGGGCAAAAAATGAGCAGTTCTTC	CASSRGDRAKNEQFF
.	TRBJ2-1	TRBV2	TGTGCCAGCATGTTGAGCTCCTACAATGAGCAGTTCTTC	CASMLSSYNEQFF
.	TRBJ1-4	TRBV5-7	TGTGCCAGCAGCTTGGCCGGGGTTTTTAAGGAAAAACTGTTTTTT	CASSLAGVFKEKLFF
.	TRBJ2-7	TRBV5-6	TGTGCCAGCAATCCCCTAATGGGGGGAGAGGGCGAGCAGTACTTC	CASNPLMGGEGEQYF
.	TRBJ2-1	TRBV10-3	TGTGCCACGACAGGAGGCGGGAGCTACAATGAGCAGTTCTTC	CATTGGGSYNEQFF
.	TRBJ2-3	TRBV21-1	TGTGCCAGCAGCAAACCCCAGGGCCCCGGGGATACGCAGTATTTT	CASSKPQGPGDTQYF
.	TRBJ2-7	TRBV14	TGTGCCAGCAGCCCTCTTAAATCAGGGGCCTACGAGCAGTACTTC	CASSPLKSGAYEQYF
.	TRBJ1-2	TRBV19	TGTGCCAGTAGTAACTCTGGGAAAGCCTATGGCTACACCTTC	CASSNSGKAYGYTF